These T cell receptor beta chains were read from a single sample in a study of Siglec-9 on CD8 T cells in melanoma. Profiled with immunoSEQ multiplex PCR; TCRdb holds only in-frame clones, not every one. The sample holds roughly 30,000 clones, 75% to 90% seen once. Sequencing used Siglec-9- CD8+ T cells sorted from blood. These receptors came from a human donor in good health. The CDR3 runs from the conserved cysteine through the conserved F or W. A D gene is named only where the DNA matches it firmly. Clone size appears in some rows only: once, few, many, or a class for an expanded clone.

D gene: .; clone size: .; V gene: TRBV25-1; J gene: TRBJ1-1; CDR3 DNA: TGTGCCAGCAGTGTGAGTGGGAACACTGAAGCTTTCTTT; CDR3 protein: CASSVSGNTEAFF
D gene: .; clone size: .; V gene: TRBV6-6; J gene: TRBJ2-1; CDR3 DNA: TGTGCCAGCAGTTACGGCGAGGGTGAGCAGTTCTTC; CDR3 protein: CASSYGEGEQFF
D gene: .; clone size: .; V gene: TRBV19; J gene: TRBJ2-1; CDR3 DNA: TGTGCCAGTAGTATAGAGGGAGCGGTCTACAATGAGCAGTTCTTC; CDR3 protein: CASSIEGAVYNEQFF
D gene: TRBD1; clone size: .; V gene: TRBV27; J gene: TRBJ2-1; CDR3 DNA: TGTGCCAGCAGTTTGGTTAAAGGGGGCGGTGAGCAGTTCTTC; CDR3 protein: CASSLVKGGGEQFF
D gene: .; clone size: .; V gene: TRBV27; J gene: TRBJ1-5; CDR3 DNA: TGTGCCAGCAGTTTAAACCCGGGGTACCAGCCCCAGCATTTT; CDR3 protein: CASSLNPGYQPQHF
D gene: .; clone size: .; V gene: TRBV6-1; J gene: TRBJ2-1; CDR3 DNA: TGTGCCAGCAGTGGGGCCAAGGGGATCTTC; CDR3 protein: CASSGAKGIF
D gene: .; clone size: few; V gene: TRBV21-1; J gene: TRBJ1-2; CDR3 DNA: TGTGCCAGCAGCAACGCCGGGACAGATGGCTACACCTTC; CDR3 protein: CASSNAGTDGYTF
D gene: TRBD1; clone size: .; V gene: TRBV9; J gene: TRBJ2-7; CDR3 DNA: TGTGCCAGCAGCACCCATTCGACTTCCGGGACAGGGGAGAACGAGCAGTACTTC; CDR3 protein: CASSTHSTSGTGENEQYF
D gene: .; clone size: .; V gene: TRBV11-2; J gene: TRBJ2-1; CDR3 DNA: TGTGCCAGCAGTAAGCCGGTGGATGAGCAGTTCTTC; CDR3 protein: CASSKPVDEQFF
D gene: .; clone size: .; V gene: TRBV5-6; J gene: TRBJ2-2; CDR3 DNA: TGTGCCAGCAGCTTTCCGACTACAGGGAACACCGGGGAGCTGTTTTTT; CDR3 protein: CASSFPTTGNTGELFF
D gene: .; clone size: .; V gene: TRBV9; J gene: TRBJ2-3; CDR3 DNA: .; CDR3 protein: CASSVGPGGRSTDTQYF
D gene: .; clone size: .; V gene: TRBV6-5; J gene: TRBJ2-7; CDR3 DNA: TGTGCCAGCAGCTACGGACCGGCTCCCTCCTACGAGCAGTACTTC; CDR3 protein: CASSYGPAPSYEQYF
D gene: .; clone size: once; V gene: TRBV19; J gene: TRBJ1-1; CDR3 DNA: TGTGCCAGTAGTATCGGGTCCCTTGGGGCTTTCTTT; CDR3 protein: CASSIGSLGAFF
D gene: .; clone size: few; V gene: TRBV19; J gene: TRBJ1-1; CDR3 DNA: TGTGCCAGTAATTCTGGGACTGAAGCTTTCTTT; CDR3 protein: CASNSGTEAFF
D gene: TRBD2; clone size: .; V gene: TRBV30; J gene: TRBJ2-7; CDR3 DNA: TGTGCCTGGAGTAGCGGGAGCGAGCAGTACTTC; CDR3 protein: CAWSSGSEQYF
D gene: TRBD2; clone size: once; V gene: TRBV9; J gene: TRBJ2-2; CDR3 DNA: TGTGCCAGCAGGGCCCCGAGCGGGGGGACCGGGGAGCTGTTTTTT; CDR3 protein: CASRAPSGGTGELFF
D gene: .; clone size: .; V gene: TRBV7-9; J gene: TRBJ1-1; CDR3 DNA: TGTGCCAGCAGCCCTTCCGGGGGTACTGAAGCTTTCTTT; CDR3 protein: CASSPSGGTEAFF
D gene: TRBD2; clone size: .; V gene: TRBV7-8; J gene: TRBJ2-1; CDR3 DNA: TGTGCCAGCAGCTTGAGCGGGGTTAGCTCCTACAATGAGCAGTTCTTC; CDR3 protein: CASSLSGVSSYNEQFF
D gene: .; clone size: .; V gene: TRBV29-1; J gene: TRBJ1-2; CDR3 DNA: TGCAGCGTTAGAGGGAGCGACTATGGCTACACCTTC; CDR3 protein: CSVRGSDYGYTF
D gene: .; clone size: .; V gene: TRBV7-9; J gene: TRBJ2-3; CDR3 DNA: TGTGCCAGCAGAAAGGGGACTAGCACAGATACGCAGTATTTT; CDR3 protein: CASRKGTSTDTQYF
D gene: TRBD1; clone size: .; V gene: TRBV7-6; J gene: TRBJ2-5; CDR3 DNA: TGTGCCAGCAGCCTTGGGACAGGCCGATTAGAGACCCAGTACTTC; CDR3 protein: CASSLGTGRLETQYF
D gene: .; clone size: .; V gene: TRBV6-4; J gene: TRBJ1-5; CDR3 DNA: TGTGCCAGCAGGCAATGCGTCGGCGGGGAATTGGGCAATCAGCCCCAGCATTTT; CDR3 protein: CASRQCVGGELGNQPQHF
D gene: .; clone size: .; V gene: TRBV20-1; J gene: TRBJ2-7; CDR3 DNA: TGCAGTGCTAGACCGAGCTACGAGCAGTACTTC; CDR3 protein: CSARPSYEQYF
D gene: TRBD2; clone size: once; V gene: TRBV5-4; J gene: TRBJ2-2; CDR3 DNA: TGTGCCAGCAGCGCCCCGGGAGGTCGGGGACCCGGGGAGCTGTTTTTT; CDR3 protein: CASSAPGGRGPGELFF
D gene: TRBD2; clone size: once; V gene: TRBV13; J gene: TRBJ2-2; CDR3 DNA: TGTGCCAGCAGCGACGGGACTAGCGTCAACACCGGGGAGCTGTTTTTT; CDR3 protein: CASSDGTSVNTGELFF
D gene: .; clone size: .; V gene: TRBV7-9; J gene: TRBJ2-5; CDR3 DNA: TGTGCCAGCAGCTTTCTTATGGGAGAGACCCAGTACTTC; CDR3 protein: CASSFLMGETQYF
D gene: .; clone size: few; V gene: TRBV27; J gene: TRBJ1-1; CDR3 DNA: TGTGCCAGCATAGGGGGGAACACTGAAGCTTTCTTT; CDR3 protein: CASIGGNTEAFF
D gene: TRBD2; clone size: .; V gene: TRBV2; J gene: TRBJ2-5; CDR3 DNA: TGTGCCAGCAGTGACTTTGGACTAGTCGAGGAGACCCAGTACTTC; CDR3 protein: CASSDFGLVEETQYF
D gene: .; clone size: .; V gene: TRBV2; J gene: TRBJ2-3; CDR3 DNA: TGTGCCAGCAGTGACCTGCTAAGCACAGATACGCAGTATTTT; CDR3 protein: CASSDLLSTDTQYF
D gene: TRBD2; clone size: once; V gene: TRBV27; J gene: TRBJ2-3; CDR3 DNA: TGTGCCAGCAGGTTTGCGGGGGACCGTAGCACAGATACGCAGTATTTT; CDR3 protein: CASRFAGDRSTDTQYF
D gene: .; clone size: .; V gene: TRBV2; J gene: TRBJ2-3; CDR3 DNA: TGTGCCAGCAGTAGGGGTTATGAGGGTGGCCCCTATACGCAGTATTTT; CDR3 protein: CASSRGYEGGPYTQYF
D gene: .; clone size: .; V gene: TRBV11-3; J gene: TRBJ1-6; CDR3 DNA: TGTGCCAGCAGCTCGGACAGTTATTCACCCCTCCACTTT; CDR3 protein: CASSSDSYSPLHF
D gene: TRBD1; clone size: .; V gene: TRBV28; J gene: TRBJ1-6; CDR3 DNA: TGTGCCAGCAGTTTAGGGGACAGGGCCTCTAATTCACCCCTCCACTTT; CDR3 protein: CASSLGDRASNSPLHF
D gene: TRBD1; clone size: .; V gene: TRBV27; J gene: TRBJ2-7; CDR3 DNA: TGTGCCAGCAGTCTCCACCGGGACAGACCCGGCGAGCAGTACTTC; CDR3 protein: CASSLHRDRPGEQYF
D gene: .; clone size: .; V gene: TRBV6-1; J gene: TRBJ2-1; CDR3 DNA: TGTGCCAGCCTCGGGAGCTCCTACAATGAGCAGTTCTTC; CDR3 protein: CASLGSSYNEQFF
D gene: TRBD2; clone size: .; V gene: TRBV5-4; J gene: TRBJ2-1; CDR3 DNA: TGTGCCAGCAGCTTGGAACTAGCGGGGGTCGGTGAGCAGTTCTTC; CDR3 protein: CASSLELAGVGEQFF
D gene: TRBD1; clone size: .; V gene: TRBV6-4; J gene: TRBJ2-2; CDR3 DNA: TGTGCCAGCAGTGACTCTCCGGGACAGGGGTCCGGGGAGCTGTTTTTT; CDR3 protein: CASSDSPGQGSGELFF
D gene: .; clone size: once; V gene: TRBV19; J gene: TRBJ1-1; CDR3 DNA: TGTGCCAGTAGTATAGAGATGAGCACTGAAGCTTTCTTT; CDR3 protein: CASSIEMSTEAFF
D gene: .; clone size: .; V gene: TRBV19; J gene: TRBJ1-2; CDR3 DNA: TGTGCCAGTAGTCCGGACAGTTTCTATGGCTACACCTTC; CDR3 protein: CASSPDSFYGYTF
D gene: TRBD1; clone size: .; V gene: TRBV27; J gene: TRBJ1-5; CDR3 DNA: TGTGCCAGCAGTTTAAGGAAACCAGGGGGCCTTCAGCCCCAGCATTTT; CDR3 protein: CASSLRKPGGLQPQHF
D gene: .; clone size: .; V gene: TRBV5-8; J gene: TRBJ1-5; CDR3 DNA: TGTGCCAGCTCCTCTCCCCAGCATTTT; CDR3 protein: CASSSPQHF
D gene: .; clone size: .; V gene: TRBV5-1; J gene: TRBJ1-2; CDR3 DNA: TGCGCCAGCAGCTTGGTTCCCTTCGCTGGCTACACCTTC; CDR3 protein: CASSLVPFAGYTF
D gene: .; clone size: once; V gene: TRBV19; J gene: TRBJ2-1; CDR3 DNA: TGTGCCAGTAGCTCCTCCTACGGACTGGGGGAGGCCTACAATGAGCAGTTCTTC; CDR3 protein: CASSSSYGLGEAYNEQFF
D gene: .; clone size: .; V gene: TRBV25-1; J gene: TRBJ1-1; CDR3 DNA: TGTGCCAGCAGCGGGGGGGGGACTGAAGCTTTCTTT; CDR3 protein: CASSGGGTEAFF
D gene: TRBD2; clone size: .; V gene: TRBV19; J gene: TRBJ2-1; CDR3 DNA: TGTGCCAGTAGTATGGGGACTAGGGGGAACAATGAGCAGTTCTTC; CDR3 protein: CASSMGTRGNNEQFF
D gene: TRBD1; clone size: .; V gene: TRBV19; J gene: TRBJ2-7; CDR3 DNA: TGTGCCAGTAGTATAGGAGGTTGGCAGGGGGCCTACGAGCAGTACTTC; CDR3 protein: CASSIGGWQGAYEQYF
D gene: TRBD1; clone size: .; V gene: TRBV19; J gene: TRBJ1-1; CDR3 DNA: TGTGCCAGTAGCTATCCAAGAGGGGGCGGTAACACTGAAGCTTTCTTT; CDR3 protein: CASSYPRGGGNTEAFF
D gene: .; clone size: .; V gene: TRBV11-3; J gene: TRBJ2-1; CDR3 DNA: TGTGCCAGCAGCAGTTCATGGAGCTCCTACAATGAGCAGTTCTTC; CDR3 protein: CASSSSWSSYNEQFF
D gene: .; clone size: .; V gene: TRBV27; J gene: TRBJ2-3; CDR3 DNA: TGTGCCAGCAGTTATGACCCCACAGATACGCAGTATTTT; CDR3 protein: CASSYDPTDTQYF
D gene: TRBD1; clone size: .; V gene: TRBV6-1; J gene: TRBJ2-1; CDR3 DNA: TGTGCCAGCAGTGAAGCGCCACAGGGGAATGAGCAGTTCTTC; CDR3 protein: CASSEAPQGNEQFF